This TCR beta chain is drawn from a study of T cell changes during pregnancy in multiple sclerosis. Trimming cost V 3 bases and J 2 bases; bases outside gene matches: 3. This CDR3 has 15 amino acids. Germline CDR1 SQVTM, CDR2 ANQGSEA. Using immunoSEQ multiplex PCR, the repertoire was profiled, and TCRdb retains in-frame clones only, with some absent. Of roughly 35,000 clones in the sample, less than 95% were seen once. This clonotype was sampled from a female donor with multiple sclerosis, enrolled in a pregnancy study. The gene calls are TRBV29-1 and TRBJ2-2, with 10 bases identical to TRBD2. The input for sequencing was CD8+ T cells from peripheral blood mononuclear cells, taken in the first trimester of pregnancy. In DNA form, the CDR3 reads TGCAGCGTTGAGGCTAGCGGGAGTAACACCGGGGAGCTGTTTTTT. Its protein is CSVEASGSNTGELFF.